Shown below are 12 T cell receptor beta chains from a single sample sequenced in a study of shared clonotypes between healthy human individuals. Sequencing was performed with immunoSEQ multiplex PCR; in TCRdb, only in-frame clones are kept and a portion is missing. This sample has 150,000 to 200,000 clones, with approximately 92% found just once. Source material: naive CD4+ T cells sorted from blood. Sample subset: CD45RA+ positively selected. Every receptor here comes from a woman aged 25 to 45 in good health.

CDR3 in amino acids: CAWSYSGNYEQYF. DNA for the CDR3: TGTGCCTGGAGCTACAGCGGGAACTACGAGCAGTACTTC. The chain links TRBV30 to TRBJ2-7; 7 bases agree with TRBD2. After removal of 3 bases from V and 3 bases from J, the junction contained 5 bases not matched to a gene. Germline V gene lookup returns CDR1 GTSNPN and CDR2 SVGIG (reference sequence). The CDR3 loop spans 13 amino acids.

V is TRBV5-4 and J is TRBJ2-7, with 7 bases that match TRBD1. V lost 0 bases to trimming and J lost 4 bases; unmatched junction nucleotides: 4. CDR3 size: 14 residues. Germline V CDR1 and CDR2: SGHNT, YYREEE (reference sequence). This CDR3 reads CASSLDGTEYEQYF. DNA of the CDR3: TGTGCCAGCAGCTTGGACGGGACAGAGTACGAGCAGTACTTC.

Here the CDR3 reads CASSLARGRKAYSNQPQHF. CDR3 in DNA: TGTGCCAGCAGCTTGGCGAGGGGCCGGAAAGCATATAGCAATCAGCCCCAGCATTTT. The chain is built from TRBV5-8 and TRBJ1-5; the D gene is possibly TRBD1 (5 bases). V dropped 0 bases and J dropped 0 bases, with 19 bases sitting between them. This CDR3 contains 19 residues. The germline V gene encodes CDR1 SGHTS and CDR2 YDEGEE.

The V and J genes are TRBV19 and TRBJ2-7; 9 bases line up with TRBD2. Germline lookup yields CDR1 LNHDA and CDR2 SQIVND (reference sequence). Trimming at V came to 4 bases and at J to 4 bases, leaving 5 bases not matched to a gene. The CDR3 is made up of 14 amino acids. CDR3 bases: TGTGCCAGTAGTACCCTAGCGGGGCTATACGAGCAGTACTTC. Amino acids: CASSTLAGLYEQYF.

This chain connects TRBV10-2 to TRBJ2-5; D gene unclear. Germline values: CDR1 WSHSY, CDR2 SAAADI. V lost 2 bases to trimming and J lost 2 bases, with 9 bases between them. The CDR3 consists of 14 residues. CDR3 loop: CASSETGAQETQYF. In nucleotides, the CDR3 is TGCGCCAGCAGTGAGACTGGAGCTCAAGAGACCCAGTACTTC.

The chain uses TRBV5-8 and TRBJ2-7; perhaps TRBD1 as D (6 bases). V was clipped by 4 bases and J by 8 bases, with 10 bases between them. Germline V gene data show CDR1 as SGHTS and CDR2 as YDEGEE. The CDR3 extends over 11 amino acids. CDR3 DNA: TGTGCCAGCAGCCCCGGACAGAAGCAGTACTTC. Its protein is CASSPGQKQYF.

This sequence joins TRBV5-1 and TRBJ1-2; weak D call: TRBD1 (5 bases). Per the germline V gene, CDR1 is SGHRS and CDR2 is YFSETQ. The CDR3 is 14 residues long. V was clipped by 3 bases and J by 6 bases, with 15 bases between them. CDR3: CASSSGARSHGYTF. The DNA of the CDR3 is TGCGCCAGCAGCTCCGGGGCGCGGTCCCATGGCTACACCTTC.

The chain employs TRBV1 and TRBJ2-6. TRBV1 is a recognized pseudogene. The CDR3 totals 11 residues. CDR3 amino acids: CTSSRANVLTF. The CDR3 DNA is TGCACCAGCAGTCGGGCCAACGTCCTGACTTTC.

The V call is TRBV5-5, the J call TRBJ2-7, with 7 bases that match TRBD2. Germline assignment: CDR1 SGHKS and CDR2 YYEKEE (reference sequence). V dropped 4 bases and J dropped 2; count of bases not matched to a gene: 6. The CDR3 totals 14 residues. The CDR3 is CASSGLAATYEQYF. CDR3 nucleotides: TGTGCCAGCAGCGGGCTAGCGGCCACCTACGAGCAGTACTTC.

The rearrangement links TRBV6-5 to TRBJ2-7; maybe TRBD2 (6 bases). Germline lookup yields CDR1 MNHEY and CDR2 SVGAGI. The CDR3 has 13 amino acids. With 0 bases removed from V and 9 bases from J, the gap between germline ends came to 12 bases. CDR3 coding DNA: TGTGCCAGCAGTTACTCTGGGGGGTTGGGGCAGTACTTC. Translation gives CASSYSGGLGQYF.

This rearrangement joins TRBV6-5 to TRBJ1-5, with TRBD1 identical over 8 bases. CDR1 and CDR2 (germline): MNHEY, SVGAGI. The CDR3 runs 15 residues. J gave up 4 bases and V 6 bases, and 8 bases lay outside the gene matches. This CDR3 is CASSPDRARNQPQHF. In DNA form, the CDR3 reads TGTGCCAGCAGCCCGGACAGGGCTAGAAATCAGCCCCAGCATTTT.

CDR3 bases: TGTGCCAGCAGCCAAAGGGGGCGGGATACTGAAGCTTTCTTT. Amino acids: CASSQRGRDTEAFF. The V gene is TRBV28, the J gene TRBJ1-1; 7 nucleotides agree with TRBD1. Germline V gene sequence: CDR1 MDHEN, CDR2 SYDVKM. The junction had 9 bases not matched to a gene; V was cut back by 6 bases and J by 5 bases. This CDR3 spans 14 amino acids.